The present T cell receptor (beta chain) was sequenced within a study of blood T cell repertoires in COVID-19. Study context: There were acute and convalescent COVID-19 samples, and they came from the United States, Italy and Spain.

During active infection, Seattle patients enrolled and were then monitored through disease. Trimming pared 10 bases from V and 1 base from J, leaving 20 bases between. The CDR3 extends over 16 amino acids. Germline-derived CDR1 and CDR2 are ENHRY and SYGVKD. Only in-frame clones appear in the TCRdb table, and some are missing; sequencing was by immunoSEQ multiplex PCR. The sample records over 100,000 clones, around nine tenths being singletons. The specimen was peripheral blood. The chain has TRBV10-3 and TRBJ1-5; D ambiguous. The sequence came from a woman in her 70s with COVID-19, enrolled during active disease. The CDR3, as DNA: TGTGCCACCTACCCGGGTGGAGGAAGAAGCAATCAGCCCCAGCATTTT. Protein sequence: CATYPGGGRSNQPQHF.